This T cell receptor beta chain was obtained from a study of blood T cell repertoires in COVID-19. The CDR3 consists of 14 residues. The germline V gene has CDR1 SEHNR and CDR2 FQNEAQ (reference sequence). V gave up 3 bases and J gave up 4 bases; unmatched junction bases: 3. Methods used by the authors: Reference gene primers were amplified, and this amplification served to estimate nucleated cell counts. The table came from immunoSEQ multiplex PCR; TCRdb's copy has only in-frame clones and leaves some out. V and J calls and clone size are given by that table; D and trimming were obtained from the DNA. The data contain 300,000 to 350,000 clones, roughly 90% of them singletons. This clone was seen once. This same CDR3 is encoded by further DNA sequences in the sample.

The source is a man in his late teens or twenties with active or convalescent COVID-19. Input material: peripheral blood. The chain is built from TRBV7-9 and TRBJ2-5, with 9 bases that match TRBD2. The CDR3 bases are TGTGCCAGCAGCTTGGCGGGAGGGCGAGAGACCCAGTACTTC. Its protein is CASSLAGGRETQYF.